The 5 T cell receptor beta chains listed next were all sequenced from one sample in a study of blood T cell repertoires in COVID-19. Sequencing was performed with immunoSEQ multiplex PCR; in TCRdb, only in-frame clones are kept and a portion is missing. The sample has hundreds of thousands of clones, nearly 90% seen once. The sequenced sample consisted of peripheral blood. These receptor sequences come from a man between 18 and 29 years old with active or convalescent COVID-19.

CDR3 amino acids: CASTASWSEGVYGYTF. Here the CDR3 DNA reads TGTGCCAGCACGGCGTCATGGTCCGAGGGGGTCTATGGCTACACCTTC. The chain joins TRBV5-6 to TRBJ1-2; D may be TRBD1 (6 bases). Deletions cut 6 bases from V and 4 bases from J, with 22 bases between. This CDR3 region has 16 residues. Per germline, CDR1 SGHDT and CDR2 YYEEEE.

This sequence joins TRBV7-2 and TRBJ1-3; D is possibly TRBD1 (5 bases). Germline values: CDR1 SGHTA, CDR2 FQGNSA. The CDR3 covers 15 residues. Trimming cost V 1 base and J 3 bases, with 10 bases left between them. This CDR3 is CASSLVTGLGNTIYF. The CDR3 DNA follows: TGTGCCAGCAGCTTAGTTACAGGTCTTGGAAACACCATATATTTT.

In nucleotides, the CDR3 is TGTGCCAGCAGTTCCACCGGGACTAAGCAGTTCTTC. Its translation: CASSSTGTKQFF. The genes are TRBV6-5 and TRBJ2-1; 7 bases agree with TRBD2. Germline assignment: CDR1 MNHEY and CDR2 SVGAGI. The CDR3 extends over 12 amino acids. With V trimmed by 4 bases and J by 11 bases, 5 bases remained unmatched.

This chain's CDR3 is CAISEGGFDEQYF. As DNA, the CDR3 is TGTGCCATCAGTGAAGGAGGGTTCGACGAGCAGTACTTC. The chain links TRBV10-3 to TRBJ2-7; D is possibly TRBD2 (6 bases). This CDR3 has 13 amino acids. CDR1 ENHRY and CDR2 SYGVKD come from the germline V gene. V lost 3 bases, J lost 5 bases, and 11 bases lay in between.

The gene calls are TRBV7-6 and TRBJ1-1; the D gene is possibly TRBD1 (5 bases). CDR3 length: 14 amino acids. Germline V CDR1 and CDR2: SGHVS, FNYEAQ. The V end lost 4 bases, the J end lost 0 bases, and 9 bases lay between the germline ends. The CDR3 loop is CASSWGGVNTEAFF. CDR3 DNA sequence: TGTGCCAGCAGCTGGGGGGGGGTGAACACTGAAGCTTTCTTT.